These T cell receptor beta chains were read from a single sample in a study of shared clonotypes between healthy human individuals. The table came from immunoSEQ multiplex PCR; TCRdb's copy has only in-frame clones and leaves some out. The table records hundreds of thousands of clones, around 78% of them present only once. Sequencing was done on a sample of memory CD4+ T cells sorted from blood. These receptors originate from a woman aged 25 to 39 in good health. Each CDR3 is given with its conserved first and last residue. A D gene is named only where the DNA matches it firmly. The size entry is marked missing in some rows and otherwise reads once, few, many or a size class.

clone size	V gene	D gene	J gene	CDR3 DNA	CDR3 protein
NA	TRBV10-2	NA	TRBJ2-3	TGCGCCAGTCATGCGGGGGATACGCAGTATTTT	CASHAGDTQYF
few	TRBV5-1	TRBD2	TRBJ2-1	TGCGCCAGCAGCCCGGGGACTAGCGGTAAAGAGCAGTTCTTC	CASSPGTSGKEQFF
few	TRBV5-1	NA	TRBJ1-2	TGCGCCAGCAGCGAGGACAGATATGGCTACACCTTC	CASSEDRYGYTF
NA	TRBV2	NA	TRBJ1-1	TGTGCCAGCAGTGAAAAACGGACGAACACTGAAGCTTTCTTT	CASSEKRTNTEAFF
NA	TRBV15	NA	TRBJ2-5	TGTGCCACCAGCAGAGATCGACACTCCGCACCTCAAGAGACCCAGTACTTC	CATSRDRHSAPQETQYF
many	TRBV5-4	TRBD2	TRBJ2-6	TGTGCCAGCAGCCCAGACAGCGGGGCCCCTACTGGGGCCAACGTCCTGACTTTC	CASSPDSGAPTGANVLTF
NA	TRBV19	NA	TRBJ2-1	TGTGCCAGTAGTATGGCTTATGAGCAGTTCTTC	CASSMAYEQFF
NA	TRBV28	NA	TRBJ2-1	TGTGCCAGCAGTTCGCCCGGGGCCCATGTTAGGCAGTTCTTC	CASSSPGAHVRQFF
NA	TRBV14	NA	TRBJ2-4	TGTGCCAGCAGCCAAGTAACAGCGCACATTCAGTACTTC	CASSQVTAHIQYF
NA	TRBV7-9	TRBD1	TRBJ1-1	TGTGCCAGCAGCTTCGGGACAGGGGTTGCGATGAACACTGAAGCTTTCTTT	CASSFGTGVAMNTEAFF